This TCR beta chain came from a study of T cells in Graves' hyperthyroidism and ophthalmopathy. The source material, RNA transcripts, was used to amplify TCR beta CDR3 regions. The primer set for the first-round RT-PCR of the TCR CDR3 was HTBI. Via MiXCR, TCRdb re-called the multiplex PCR reads, giving one row per CDR3 protein. This sample has some 570,000 distinct CDR3 sequences, with approximately 17% found just once. Germline V CDR1 and CDR2: SEHNR, FQNEAQ (reference sequence). J lost 0 bases, V lost 5 bases, and 13 bases had no gene match. The CDR3 spans 17 residues. The TCR originated in a young woman with Graves' ophthalmopathy. The chain carries TRBV7-9 and TRBJ2-7, with TRBD1 identical over 7 bases. The sequenced sample consisted of blood. In nucleotides, the CDR3 is TGTGCCAGCAGCAGAGATTACCGCCGGGACAGCTCCTACGAGCAGTACTTC. Translating it yields CASSRDYRRDSSYEQYF. Looking up the rest from reference TRBV7-9 and TRBJ2-7 gives the full variable domain: DTGVSQNPRHKITKRGQNVTFRCDPISEHNRLYWYRQTLGQGPEFLTYFQNEAQLEKSRLLSDRFSAERPKGSFSTLEIQRTEQGDSAMYLCASSRDYRRDSSYEQYFGPGTRLTVT.